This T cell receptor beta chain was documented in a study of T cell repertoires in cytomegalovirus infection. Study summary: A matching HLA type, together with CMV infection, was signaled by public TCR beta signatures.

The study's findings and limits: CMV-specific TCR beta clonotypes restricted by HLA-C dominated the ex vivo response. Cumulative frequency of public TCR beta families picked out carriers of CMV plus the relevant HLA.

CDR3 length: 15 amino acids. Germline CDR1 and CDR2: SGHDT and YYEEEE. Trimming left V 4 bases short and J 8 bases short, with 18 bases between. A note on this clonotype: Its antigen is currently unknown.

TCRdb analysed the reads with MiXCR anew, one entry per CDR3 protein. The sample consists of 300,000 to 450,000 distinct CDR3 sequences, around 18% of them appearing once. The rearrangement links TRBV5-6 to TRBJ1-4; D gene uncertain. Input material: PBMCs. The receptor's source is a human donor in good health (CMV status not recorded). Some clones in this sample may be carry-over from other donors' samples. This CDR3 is CASSLPSTSGEKLFF. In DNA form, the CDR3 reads TGTGCCAGCAGCCTACCCTCCACCTCTGGCGAAAAACTGTTTTTT.